Below, 28 T cell receptor beta chains from the same sample are listed, as sequenced in a study of T-cell reconstitution after alpha-beta-depleted transplantation in children (dated by TCRdb to about 2016). Library generation was performed with PCR. The instrument given in TCRdb is Illumina HiSeq 2500. To normalize quantification of the TCRbeta repertoire, the TCR libraries were built with molecular barcoding that relied on unique molecular identifiers. TCRdb trimmed the raw reads at Q25, called clones with MiXCR and kept productive beta chains. Rows merge per CDR3 protein into single entries with the most common DNA and genes. This sample comprises a few hundred thousand distinct CDR3 sequences, around 20% of them detected only once. More than 2.5% of the sample rests with the top ten. The sample consisted of PBMCs from the stem cell graft donor, taken from the stem cell graft. The receptors were gathered from a human donor who donated a stem cell graft to a child with acute lymphoblastic leukemia.

The sample holds a few counts of this clonotype. The chain couples TRBV12-3 or TRBV12-4 to TRBJ2-5; possible D gene TRBD2, 5 bases. The V gene lost 5 bases and the J gene lost 5 bases, with 15 bases spanning the gap. The CDR3 has 14 residues. In DNA, the CDR3 is TGTGCCAGCAGTCCAGATTGGACTGGGGAGACCCAGTACTTC. Amino acid sequence: CASSPDWTGETQYF.

This clonotype was detected only a few times. The V and J genes are TRBV11-1 and TRBJ2-1, with a tentative D call TRBD1 (5 bases). This CDR3 has 13 residues. V lost 3 bases, J lost 6 bases, and 9 bases lay in between. Germline V gene lookup returns CDR1 SGHAT and CDR2 FQDESV (reference sequence). CDR3 DNA sequence: TGTGCCAGCAGCTTTGGCAGGGCCAATGAGCAGTTCTTC. Protein sequence: CASSFGRANEQFF.

The chain uses TRBV20-1 and TRBJ1-2; tentatively, D is TRBD1 (5 bases). Germline V CDR1 and CDR2: DFQATT, SNEGSKA (reference sequence). CDR3 length equals 17 residues. V lost 5 bases and J lost 8, with 30 bases in between. CDR3 residues: CSARDRRGPLAEQGYTF. CDR3 nucleotide sequence: TGCAGTGCTCGCGACAGACGGGGACCACTTGCAGAGCAAGGCTACACCTTC.

CDR3 protein: CASSGQRGDAYEQYF. The CDR3 nucleotides are TGTGCCAGCAGCGGCCAACGGGGAGATGCGTACGAGCAGTACTTC. V usage is TRBV6-4 and J usage is TRBJ2-7; tentative D call: TRBD2 (5 bases). The CDR3 runs 15 residues. V lost 6 bases and J 4 bases, leaving 19 bases between the germline ends. The germline V gene encodes CDR1 MRHNA and CDR2 SNTAGT.

The rearrangement links TRBV4-1 to TRBJ1-4; no clear D. Trimming took off 7 bases at V and 8 bases at J, with 20 bases between the two ends. Germline CDR1 reads MGHRA; CDR2 reads YSYEKL. This CDR3 is 15 amino acids long. The CDR3 sequence is CASTTAAATGEKLFF. The CDR3 DNA follows: TGCGCCAGCACCACAGCGGCCGCAACTGGGGAAAAACTGTTTTTT.

The rearrangement joins TRBV27 to TRBJ2-7; 11 bases fit TRBD2. The CDR3 runs 16 residues. Germline V gene lookup returns CDR1 MNHEY and CDR2 SMNVEV (reference sequence). Trimming at V came to 5 bases and at J to 8 bases, leaving 14 bases not matched to a gene. The CDR3 DNA follows: TGTGCCAGCAGTCCGGATTTTGGAGCTAGCGGGAGGAAGCAGTACTTC. It specifies CASSPDFGASGRKQYF.

This clonotype was counted only a few times. The chain employs TRBV6-1 and TRBJ2-2; 8 nucleotides line up with TRBD2. The germline CDR1 and CDR2 sequences are MNHNS and SASEGT. The CDR3 has 15 residues. With V trimmed by 5 bases and J by 7 bases, 9 bases remained unmatched. The CDR3 DNA sequence: TGTGCCAGCAGTCCCCTGTCGGGAGGGGACGGGGAGCTGTTTTTT. Translating it yields CASSPLSGGDGELFF.

This clonotype was detected only a few times. The V call is TRBV4-2, the J call TRBJ1-5, with a possible D match to TRBD1 (5 bases). Trimming removed 1 base from V and 8 bases from J, with 12 bases in between. This CDR3 has 14 amino acids. Germline CDR1 is LGHNA and CDR2 is YNFKEQ. CDR3: CASSQGRGWEPQHF. The CDR3 DNA is TGTGCCAGCAGCCAAGGAAGGGGATGGGAGCCCCAGCATTTT.

There are a few counts of this clonotype. The V call is TRBV6-1, the J call TRBJ1-1, with a weak D call TRBD1 (5 bases). V was clipped by 6 bases and J by 2 bases, with 16 bases between them. The CDR3 runs 15 residues. CDR1 and CDR2 (germline): MNHNS, SASEGT. CDR3 coding DNA: TGTGCCAGCAGGAAAGGGGACCATCCTAACACTGAAGCTTTCTTT. It codes for CASRKGDHPNTEAFF.

The genes are TRBV3-1 and TRBJ2-7; 10 bases are a match to TRBD2. Germline V lookup: CDR1 LGHDT, CDR2 YNNKEL (reference sequence). The CDR3 length is 17 residues. V was clipped by 0 bases and J by 2 bases; unmatched bases: 7. CDR3 amino acids: CASSQDSPLAGAYEQYF. DNA of the CDR3: TGTGCCAGCAGCCAAGATTCCCCGCTAGCGGGAGCCTACGAGCAGTACTTC.

The rearrangement joins TRBV7-9 to TRBJ2-1, with D possibly TRBD2 on 5 matching bases. The CDR3 is 17 amino acids. V was shortened by 5 bases and J by 0 bases, with 17 bases between the two germline ends. Germline V lookup: CDR1 SEHNR, CDR2 FQNEAQ (reference sequence). CDR3 in amino acids: CASSQPRAGLSYNEQFF. The CDR3 region has the DNA TGTGCCAGCAGCCAACCCCGGGCGGGCCTCTCCTACAATGAGCAGTTCTTC.

This chain uses TRBV11-2 with TRBJ2-3; 9 positions agree with TRBD2. Germline V gene data show CDR1 as SGHAT and CDR2 as FQNNGV. The V gene end was trimmed by 1 base and the J gene end by 0 bases; junction bases not matched to a gene: 5. This CDR3 has 17 residues. CDR3 sequence reads: CASSLGIAGVSTDTQYF. The CDR3 nucleotides are TGTGCCAGCAGCTTAGGAATAGCGGGAGTGAGCACAGATACGCAGTATTTT. Based on the CDR3 plus reference TRBV11-2 and TRBJ2-3, the full variable domain is EAGVAQSPRYKIIEKRQSVAFWCNPISGHATLYWYQQILGQGPKLLIQFQNNGVVDDSQLPKDRFSAERLKGVDSTLKIQPAKLEDSAVYLCASSLGIAGVSTDTQYFGPGTRLTVL.

This clonotype came up a few times. V is TRBV29-1 and J is TRBJ2-7; D uncertain. This CDR3 has 12 amino acids. Germline lookup yields CDR1 SQVTM and CDR2 ANQGSEA. V shed 6 bases and J shed 2 bases, with 11 bases lying between them. DNA for the CDR3: TGCAGCGTCGCAGGTGTTCCCTACGAGCAGTACTTC. This sequence encodes CSVAGVPYEQYF.

The CDR3 loop reads CASSGRRSGARYEQYF. CDR3 sequence (DNA): TGTGCCAGCAGTGGTCGGAGGTCGGGGGCTAGGTACGAGCAGTACTTC. The J gene is TRBJ2-7, the V gene TRBV12-3 or TRBV12-4; the D call may be TRBD1 or TRBD2 (6 bases each). V lost 5 bases to trimming and J lost 4 bases, with 21 bases between them. This CDR3 has 16 amino acids.

This chain connects TRBV29-1 to TRBJ2-1, with 7 bases lining up with TRBD2. This CDR3 is built from 14 residues. Germline trimming cut 3 bases from V and 7 bases from J; bases unmatched to any gene: 9. Per germline, CDR1 SQVTM and CDR2 ANQGSEA. In DNA, the CDR3 is TGCAGCGTTGAGGGGGGACTACCAAAGAATGAGCAGTTCTTC. Translated: CSVEGGLPKNEQFF.

V is TRBV7-3 and J is TRBJ1-1, with 7 bases lining up with TRBD1. The CDR3 has 12 residues. V dropped 4 bases and J dropped 11; count of bases not matched to a gene: 7. Per germline, CDR1 SGHTA and CDR2 FQGTGA. The CDR3 coding sequence is TGTGCCAGCAGCTCGGCCGGGACAGAGGCTTTCTTT. This codes for CASSSAGTEAFF.

The CDR3 DNA reads TGCGCCAGCAGCTTATTTAGCGCGAACACTGAAGCTTTCTTT. This encodes CASSLFSANTEAFF. The chain carries TRBV5-1 and TRBJ1-1; D is uncertain. V lost 2 bases and J lost 1, with 9 bases in between. This CDR3 is built from 14 residues. The germline V gene encodes CDR1 SGHRS and CDR2 YFSETQ.

This clonotype was picked up many times. This chain connects TRBV6-2 or TRBV6-3 to TRBJ2-5; 8 nucleotides line up with TRBD2. CDR3 length equals 17 residues. In germline, CDR1 is MNHEY, CDR2 SVGEGT. The V segment lost 2 bases and the J segment 3 bases; nucleotides outside the gene matches: 11. The CDR3 loop reads CASSYIIIRAGEETQYF. For the CDR3, the DNA is TGTGCCAGCAGTTACATTATTATCAGAGCGGGAGAAGAGACCCAGTACTTC.

V and J are TRBV20-1 and TRBJ2-1; possible D gene TRBD2, 5 bases. Germline V gene data show CDR1 as DFQATT and CDR2 as SNEGSKA (reference sequence). CDR3 length: 11 amino acids. V was pared by 7 bases and J by 13 bases, with 17 bases between. The CDR3 DNA follows: TGCAGTGTAGGTGGTCGAGGGTTACAGTTCTTC. The encoded protein is CSVGGRGLQFF.

This clonotype was detected a few times. CDR3 coding DNA: TGTGCCAGCAGCCAAGACCTAGCCAGGGCAGATACGCAGTATTTT. It yields the protein CASSQDLARADTQYF. The chain joins TRBV3-1 to TRBJ2-3; TRBD1 or TRBD2 may be the D gene (5 bases each). Per germline, CDR1 LGHDT and CDR2 YNNKEL (reference sequence). The length of the CDR3 is 15 residues. With 0 bases removed from V and 4 bases from J, the gap between germline ends came to 11 bases.

This clonotype has a handful of counts. The chain combines TRBV5-1 with TRBJ2-1; 9 bases are a match to TRBD2. Germline V CDR1 and CDR2: SGHRS, YFSETQ. V dropped 0 bases and J dropped 0; count of bases not matched to a gene: 10. This CDR3 comprises 19 residues. CDR3 protein: CASSLEASGVPSSYNEQFF. The CDR3 DNA is TGCGCCAGCAGCTTGGAGGCTAGCGGGGTCCCGAGCTCCTACAATGAGCAGTTCTTC. Combining the CDR3 with reference TRBV5-1 and TRBJ2-1 gives the whole variable domain KAGVTQTPRYLIKTRGQQVTLSCSPISGHRSVSWYQQTPGQGLQFLFEYFSETQRNKGNFPGRFSGRQFSNSRSEMNVSTLELGDSALYLCASSLEASGVPSSYNEQFFGPGTRLTVL.

The table lists this clonotype with a few counts. V and J are TRBV12-3 or TRBV12-4 and TRBJ2-1; D might be TRBD2 (6 bases). Trimming removed 7 bases from V and 10 bases from J, with 11 bases in between. This CDR3 has 11 residues. The DNA for the CDR3 is TGTGCCAGCAAAACGGGAGTGGAGCAGTTCTTC. The encoded protein is CASKTGVEQFF.

This clonotype was seen more than once but under ten times. The chain links TRBV3-1 to TRBJ2-7; D might be TRBD1 (5 bases). Germline V gene lookup returns CDR1 LGHDT and CDR2 YNNKEL (reference sequence). CDR3 length: 15 amino acids. Trimming shortened V by 0 bases and J by 0 bases, and 9 bases separated the two germline ends. The CDR3 DNA reads TGTGCCAGCAGCCAAGAAGGGGTGAGCTCCTACGAGCAGTACTTC. Its translation is CASSQEGVSSYEQYF.

This clonotype occurred many times. The V and J genes are TRBV10-3 and TRBJ2-2; D may correspond to TRBD1 or TRBD2 (5 bases each). CDR3 size: 15 residues. V lost 10 bases and J lost 0, with 15 bases in between. From germline, CDR1 is ENHRY and CDR2 SYGVKD. The CDR3 sequence: CATQGPLPNTGELFF. For the CDR3, the DNA is TGTGCCACCCAGGGACCTCTCCCGAACACCGGGGAGCTGTTTTTT.

There are a few counts of this clonotype. The rearrangement joins TRBV20-1 to TRBJ2-7; possibly TRBD2 for D (5 bases). V shed 3 bases and J shed 6 bases, with 9 bases lying between them. The V gene's germline CDR1 is DFQATT and CDR2 SNEGSKA (reference sequence). The CDR3 is 11 residues long. The CDR3 reads CSASLAGEQYF. The CDR3 nucleotides read TGCAGTGCTAGTTTGGCGGGCGAGCAGTACTTC.

V and J are TRBV30 and TRBJ2-7; 7 bases match TRBD1. V dropped 3 bases and J dropped 2; count of bases not matched to a gene: 4. The V gene's germline CDR1 is GTSNPN and CDR2 SVGIG (reference sequence). This CDR3 contains 13 residues. The CDR3 region is CAWRRDRTYEQYF. CDR3 nucleotides: TGTGCCTGGAGACGGGACAGAACCTACGAGCAGTACTTC.

This clonotype was seen only a few times. The chain couples TRBV7-9 to TRBJ2-3, with TRBD1 as a possible D gene (6 bases). V dropped 6 bases and J dropped 0 bases, with 19 bases sitting between them. The CDR3 runs 17 residues. The germline V gene encodes CDR1 SEHNR and CDR2 FQNEAQ (reference sequence). The DNA for the CDR3 is TGTGCCAGCAGTCGTCTCCTAGGGGGATCTAGCACAGATACGCAGTATTTT. Residues: CASSRLLGGSSTDTQYF. Together with reference TRBV7-9 and TRBJ2-3, the CDR3 gives the full variable domain: DTGVSQNPRHKITKRGQNVTFRCDPISEHNRLYWYRQTLGQGPEFLTYFQNEAQLEKSRLLSDRFSAERPKGSFSTLEIQRTEQGDSAMYLCASSRLLGGSSTDTQYFGPGTRLTVL.

This clonotype has ten or more counts. The genes are TRBV5-1 and TRBJ2-7; D gene unclear. Germline CDR1 SGHRS, CDR2 YFSETQ. This CDR3 spans 13 amino acids. The germline V and J ends were trimmed by 0 bases and 4 bases, with 8 bases remaining between them. The CDR3 here is CASSLVSGYEQYF. The CDR3 DNA reads as TGCGCCAGCAGCTTGGTCTCGGGTTACGAGCAGTACTTC.